Listed below are T cell receptor beta chains from one sample, sequenced in a study of cytomegalovirus exposure and HLA in healthy donors. Produced via immunoSEQ multiplex PCR; TCRdb's table is partial and in-frame only. This sample has 150,000 to 200,000 clones, with 81% found just once. Source material: PBMCs. The source is a woman aged 18-30 years in good health and CMV-seronegative. Both conserved end residues are part of each CDR3. The order of the fields is V gene, clone size, J gene, D gene, CDR3 protein, CDR3 DNA. A D gene is named only where the DNA matches it firmly. Clone size, where shown, is once, few, many, or a class for clones that have expanded.

v_call: TRBV2; clone_size: -; j_call: TRBJ1-5; d_call: TRBD1; cdr3_aa: CASREIQGDSNQPQHF; cdr3_nt: TGTGCCAGCAGGGAAATACAGGGGGATAGCAATCAGCCCCAGCATTTT
v_call: TRBV10-3; clone_size: -; j_call: TRBJ2-7; d_call: -; cdr3_aa: CAISEPRSYEQYF; cdr3_nt: TGTGCCATCAGTGAGCCCAGGTCCTACGAGCAGTACTTC
v_call: TRBV6-1; clone_size: -; j_call: TRBJ1-5; d_call: TRBD1; cdr3_aa: CASSWTGNNQPQHF; cdr3_nt: TGTGCCAGCAGTTGGACAGGGAACAATCAGCCCCAGCATTTT
v_call: TRBV10-2; clone_size: -; j_call: TRBJ1-4; d_call: -; cdr3_aa: CASSWNQRNREKLFF; cdr3_nt: TGCGCCAGCAGTTGGAACCAACGGAATCGGGAGAAACTGTTTTTT
v_call: TRBV5-1; clone_size: -; j_call: TRBJ2-5; d_call: -; cdr3_aa: CASSSGYGRAVQETQYF; cdr3_nt: TGCGCCAGCAGCTCGGGGTACGGTCGAGCGGTCCAAGAGACCCAGTACTTC
v_call: TRBV10-3; clone_size: -; j_call: TRBJ1-1; d_call: -; cdr3_aa: CAISGTGNTEAFF; cdr3_nt: TGTGCCATCAGTGGCACAGGAAACACTGAAGCTTTCTTT
v_call: TRBV19; clone_size: few; j_call: TRBJ2-7; d_call: -; cdr3_aa: CASSPGGVRTGEQYF; cdr3_nt: TGTGCCAGTAGTCCGGGGGGCGTGCGGACTGGAGAGCAGTACTTC
v_call: TRBV15; clone_size: few; j_call: TRBJ1-3; d_call: TRBD1; cdr3_aa: CATTRTGAGNTIYF; cdr3_nt: TGTGCCACCACCAGGACAGGGGCTGGAAACACCATATATTTT
v_call: TRBV4-1; clone_size: -; j_call: TRBJ2-1; d_call: -; cdr3_aa: CASSRLNNEQFF; cdr3_nt: TGCGCCAGCAGCCGACTCAACAATGAGCAGTTCTTC
v_call: TRBV6-5; clone_size: few; j_call: TRBJ1-6; d_call: TRBD1; cdr3_aa: CASSWTGVNSPLHF; cdr3_nt: TGTGCCAGCAGTTGGACAGGGGTAAATTCACCCCTCCACTTT
v_call: TRBV2; clone_size: once; j_call: TRBJ2-5; d_call: TRBD1; cdr3_aa: CASTGQGQETQYF; cdr3_nt: TGTGCCAGCACCGGACAGGGGCAAGAGACCCAGTACTTC
v_call: TRBV5-4; clone_size: -; j_call: TRBJ2-1; d_call: -; cdr3_aa: CASSLDRKAVFFGNEQFF; cdr3_nt: TGTGCCAGCAGCCTAGACAGAAAGGCAGTCTTTTTTGGCAATGAGCAGTTCTTC
v_call: TRBV6-1; clone_size: -; j_call: TRBJ1-6; d_call: TRBD1; cdr3_aa: CASSGQGGDSPLHF; cdr3_nt: TGTGCCAGCAGTGGACAGGGAGGAGATTCACCCCTCCACTTT
v_call: TRBV5-5; clone_size: -; j_call: TRBJ2-1; d_call: -; cdr3_aa: CASTTWHRTSAYNEQFF; cdr3_nt: TGTGCCAGCACCACATGGCACCGGACAAGTGCGTACAATGAGCAGTTCTTC
v_call: TRBV19; clone_size: few; j_call: TRBJ2-1; d_call: -; cdr3_aa: CASSIVLAHNEQFF; cdr3_nt: TGTGCCAGTAGTATAGTTCTAGCCCACAATGAGCAGTTCTTC
v_call: TRBV18; clone_size: -; j_call: TRBJ2-7; d_call: -; cdr3_aa: CASSRTGMTYEQYF; cdr3_nt: TGTGCCAGCTCACGAACAGGGATGACCTACGAGCAGTACTTC
v_call: TRBV5-1; clone_size: -; j_call: TRBJ1-2; d_call: TRBD1; cdr3_aa: CASSLGQGEYGYTF; cdr3_nt: TGCGCCAGCAGCTTGGGTCAGGGGGAATATGGCTACACCTTC
v_call: TRBV2; clone_size: -; j_call: TRBJ2-6; d_call: TRBD2; cdr3_aa: CASRGTGGNSGANVLTF; cdr3_nt: TGTGCCAGCAGGGGGACGGGGGGAAACTCTGGGGCCAACGTCCTGACTTTC
v_call: TRBV30; clone_size: -; j_call: TRBJ2-3; d_call: TRBD2; cdr3_aa: CAWSVSGTAGDTQYF; cdr3_nt: TGTGCCTGGAGTGTAAGCGGGACGGCCGGAGATACGCAGTATTTT
v_call: TRBV10-3; clone_size: once; j_call: TRBJ2-5; d_call: TRBD1; cdr3_aa: CAISIDRGRETQYF; cdr3_nt: TGTGCCATCAGCATAGACAGGGGCCGAGAGACCCAGTACTTC
v_call: TRBV6-1; clone_size: -; j_call: TRBJ2-7; d_call: -; cdr3_aa: CASMLDLKQYF; cdr3_nt: TGTGCCAGCATGCTAGACTTGAAGCAGTACTTC
v_call: TRBV27; clone_size: -; j_call: TRBJ2-2; d_call: -; cdr3_aa: CASSTVANTGELFF; cdr3_nt: TGTGCCAGCAGCACAGTCGCGAACACCGGGGAGCTGTTTTTT
v_call: TRBV5-1; clone_size: -; j_call: TRBJ2-3; d_call: -; cdr3_aa: CASSLYRTVPTDTQYF; cdr3_nt: TGCGCCAGCAGCCTATACCGGACAGTGCCGACAGATACGCAGTATTTT
v_call: TRBV11-2; clone_size: -; j_call: TRBJ1-2; d_call: -; cdr3_aa: CASSDGTRIPASYGYTF; cdr3_nt: TGTGCCAGCAGCGACGGGACACGGATCCCGGCTAGCTATGGCTACACCTTC
v_call: TRBV13; clone_size: -; j_call: TRBJ2-7; d_call: TRBD2; cdr3_aa: CASSLGPLGTSGRYEQYF; cdr3_nt: TGTGCCAGCAGCTTAGGCCCTTTGGGGACTAGCGGGAGGTACGAGCAGTACTTC
v_call: TRBV11-3; clone_size: -; j_call: TRBJ2-5; d_call: -; cdr3_aa: CASSLGPGQPSQETQYF; cdr3_nt: TGTGCCAGCAGCTTAGGGCCAGGGCAGCCATCTCAAGAGACCCAGTACTTC
v_call: TRBV5-1; clone_size: -; j_call: TRBJ2-7; d_call: TRBD1; cdr3_aa: CASSLGVGQYYEQYF; cdr3_nt: TGCGCCAGCAGCCTGGGTGTGGGACAGTACTACGAGCAGTACTTC
v_call: TRBV7-6; clone_size: few; j_call: TRBJ2-2; d_call: TRBD1; cdr3_aa: CASSPGTGGTGELFF; cdr3_nt: TGTGCCAGCAGCCCCGGGACAGGGGGCACCGGGGAGCTGTTTTTT
v_call: TRBV7-9; clone_size: -; j_call: TRBJ2-1; d_call: -; cdr3_aa: CASSLGDQTGPFSYNEQFF; cdr3_nt: TGTGCCAGCAGCTTAGGGGACCAAACAGGGCCCTTCTCCTACAATGAGCAGTTCTTC
v_call: TRBV28; clone_size: -; j_call: TRBJ2-6; d_call: TRBD1; cdr3_aa: CASSLAAGQAHRLTF; cdr3_nt: TGTGCCAGCAGTTTGGCCGCGGGACAGGCCCACCGCCTGACTTTC
v_call: TRBV6-5; clone_size: -; j_call: TRBJ2-5; d_call: -; cdr3_aa: CASSNRQWETQYF; cdr3_nt: TGTGCCAGCAGTAATAGACAGTGGGAGACCCAGTACTTC
v_call: TRBV11-2; clone_size: -; j_call: TRBJ2-7; d_call: TRBD2; cdr3_aa: CASSPRLAGDHLYEQYF; cdr3_nt: TGTGCCAGCAGCCCCCGACTAGCGGGGGACCACCTCTACGAGCAGTACTTC
v_call: TRBV6-5; clone_size: -; j_call: TRBJ1-5; d_call: -; cdr3_aa: CASSYQQGMEPQHF; cdr3_nt: TGTGCCAGCAGTTACCAACAGGGAATGGAGCCCCAGCATTTT
v_call: TRBV6-1; clone_size: -; j_call: TRBJ2-5; d_call: TRBD1; cdr3_aa: CASSEALRRKGAWETQYF; cdr3_nt: TGTGCCAGCAGTGAAGCGCTTCGGCGAAAGGGGGCGTGGGAGACCCAGTACTTC
v_call: TRBV29-1; clone_size: -; j_call: TRBJ2-5; d_call: -; cdr3_aa: CSVDVSQGQETQYF; cdr3_nt: TGCAGCGTTGATGTTTCCCAGGGCCAAGAGACCCAGTACTTC
v_call: TRBV5-1; clone_size: -; j_call: TRBJ2-3; d_call: TRBD1; cdr3_aa: CASSLVTGGRADTQYF; cdr3_nt: TGCGCCAGCAGCTTGGTCACAGGGGGCCGGGCAGATACGCAGTATTTT
v_call: TRBV4-1; clone_size: -; j_call: TRBJ2-7; d_call: TRBD1; cdr3_aa: CASSQGQGAYEQYF; cdr3_nt: TGCGCCAGCAGCCAAGGACAGGGCGCCTACGAGCAGTACTTC
v_call: TRBV6-5; clone_size: few; j_call: TRBJ1-1; d_call: -; cdr3_aa: CASSVVSTANTEAFF; cdr3_nt: TGTGCCAGCAGTGTGGTCTCCACAGCGAACACTGAAGCTTTCTTT
v_call: TRBV28; clone_size: -; j_call: TRBJ1-5; d_call: -; cdr3_aa: CASRRGISNQPQHF; cdr3_nt: TGTGCCAGCCGTCGGGGGATTAGCAATCAGCCCCAGCATTTT
v_call: TRBV29-1; clone_size: -; j_call: TRBJ1-2; d_call: -; cdr3_aa: CSTTRQPYGYTF; cdr3_nt: TGCAGCACAACCAGGCAACCCTATGGCTACACCTTC
v_call: TRBV5-1; clone_size: -; j_call: TRBJ1-1; d_call: -; cdr3_aa: CASSLLGGTGGTEAFF; cdr3_nt: TGCGCCAGCAGCTTGTTGGGGGGGACGGGAGGCACTGAAGCTTTCTTT
v_call: TRBV6-5; clone_size: -; j_call: TRBJ2-7; d_call: TRBD2; cdr3_aa: CASSVAGAYEQYF; cdr3_nt: TGTGCCAGCAGTGTGGCGGGAGCCTACGAGCAGTACTTC
v_call: TRBV5-1; clone_size: -; j_call: TRBJ2-7; d_call: -; cdr3_aa: CASSLGWDSYEQYF; cdr3_nt: TGCGCCAGCAGCTTGGGGTGGGACTCCTACGAGCAGTACTTC
v_call: TRBV7-9; clone_size: -; j_call: TRBJ2-5; d_call: TRBD1; cdr3_aa: CASSLTGGRETQYF; cdr3_nt: TGTGCCAGCAGCTTAACAGGGGGCAGGGAGACCCAGTACTTC
v_call: TRBV28; clone_size: -; j_call: TRBJ1-1; d_call: -; cdr3_aa: CASSFGGFGGSAEAFF; cdr3_nt: TGTGCCAGCAGTTTTGGCGGGTTCGGGGGTTCGGCTGAAGCTTTCTTT
v_call: TRBV7-3; clone_size: -; j_call: TRBJ2-3; d_call: -; cdr3_aa: CASSYLGIADTQYF; cdr3_nt: TGTGCCAGCAGCTACCTAGGTATCGCAGATACGCAGTATTTT
v_call: TRBV7-8; clone_size: few; j_call: TRBJ2-5; d_call: -; cdr3_aa: CASSFEELQETQYF; cdr3_nt: TGTGCCAGCAGCTTTGAAGAGCTCCAAGAGACCCAGTACTTC
v_call: TRBV2; clone_size: few; j_call: TRBJ1-1; d_call: TRBD1; cdr3_aa: CASRQGAGTEAFF; cdr3_nt: TGTGCCAGCAGACAGGGGGCGGGCACTGAAGCTTTCTTT
v_call: TRBV4-1; clone_size: -; j_call: TRBJ1-2; d_call: -; cdr3_aa: CASSQTWTDGYTF; cdr3_nt: TGCGCCAGCAGCCAAACCTGGACAGACGGCTACACCTTC
v_call: TRBV5-8; clone_size: -; j_call: TRBJ1-5; d_call: TRBD1; cdr3_aa: CASTKSGTGFSNQPQHF; cdr3_nt: TGTGCCAGCACCAAAAGCGGGACAGGGTTTAGCAATCAGCCCCAGCATTTT
v_call: TRBV7-2; clone_size: -; j_call: TRBJ1-3; d_call: -; cdr3_aa: CASSLWGVGPRNTIYF; cdr3_nt: TGTGCCAGCAGCTTATGGGGTGTGGGGCCTCGAAACACCATATATTTT
v_call: TRBV19; clone_size: -; j_call: TRBJ2-7; d_call: -; cdr3_aa: CASSMNQGSSYEQYF; cdr3_nt: TGTGCCAGTAGTATGAATCAGGGAAGCTCCTACGAGCAGTACTTC
v_call: TRBV5-4; clone_size: -; j_call: TRBJ2-7; d_call: -; cdr3_aa: CASSAGLLSSYEQYF; cdr3_nt: TGTGCCAGCAGTGCGGGACTCTTAAGCTCCTACGAGCAGTACTTC
v_call: TRBV4-1; clone_size: -; j_call: TRBJ2-5; d_call: -; cdr3_aa: CASSQEQVYQETQYF; cdr3_nt: TGCGCCAGCAGCCAAGAACAGGTCTACCAAGAGACCCAGTACTTC
v_call: TRBV18; clone_size: -; j_call: TRBJ2-7; d_call: -; cdr3_aa: CASSPSESSYEQYF; cdr3_nt: TGTGCCAGCTCACCTAGCGAGAGCTCCTACGAGCAGTACTTC
v_call: TRBV18; clone_size: -; j_call: TRBJ1-2; d_call: -; cdr3_aa: CASSRGGAEYGYTF; cdr3_nt: TGTGCCAGCTCCCGCGGGGGCGCGGAGTATGGCTACACCTTC
v_call: TRBV10-1; clone_size: few; j_call: TRBJ1-1; d_call: TRBD1; cdr3_aa: CASSAQDRGMTEAFF; cdr3_nt: TGCGCCAGCAGTGCGCAGGACAGGGGTATGACTGAAGCTTTCTTT
v_call: TRBV11-2; clone_size: -; j_call: TRBJ1-1; d_call: -; cdr3_aa: CASSLEGANTEAFF; cdr3_nt: TGTGCCAGCAGCTTAGAGGGGGCGAACACTGAAGCTTTCTTT